This T cell receptor beta chain is drawn from a study of cytomegalovirus exposure and HLA in healthy donors. It was with 60 Vbeta and 13 Jbeta primers that the PCR ran. The table came from immunoSEQ multiplex PCR; TCRdb's copy has only in-frame clones and leaves some out. The repertoire holds 95,000 to 150,000 clones, with over 75% as singletons. Germline-derived CDR1 and CDR2 are LGHNA and YNFKEQ. Losses at the gene ends were 0 bases for V and 7 bases for J; bases not matched to a gene: 7. This CDR3 comprises 16 residues. The sample was PBMCs. The genes are TRBV4-2 and TRBJ2-1; 9 bases agree with TRBD2. The receptor was isolated from a man between 18 and 29 years old in good health and CMV-seropositive. The DNA of the CDR3 is TGTGCCAGCAGCCAAGATGGCGGGGGGGCTTATAATGAGCAGTTCTTC. Amino acid sequence: CASSQDGGGAYNEQFF.